Below are 13 T cell receptor beta chains sequenced from a single sample in a study of T cell changes during pregnancy in multiple sclerosis. Sequenced by immunoSEQ multiplex PCR; TCRdb stores in-frame clones only, minus some. The sample holds around 100,000 clones, 92% seen once. This sample comprised peripheral blood, obtained after pregnancy. These receptor sequences come from a female donor with multiple sclerosis, enrolled in a pregnancy study.

The chain joins TRBV19 to TRBJ1-5; perhaps TRBD1 as D (5 bases). The V and J ends lost 0 bases and 0 bases respectively, with 12 bases between them. Germline V gene sequence: CDR1 LNHDA, CDR2 SQIVND (reference sequence). The CDR3 contains 17 residues. The CDR3 sequence is CASSIDSDSPSNQPQHF. The CDR3 nucleotides are TGTGCCAGTAGTATAGATTCAGACAGCCCTAGCAATCAGCCCCAGCATTTT.

The rearrangement uses TRBV7-9 and TRBJ2-1; 9 bases are a match to TRBD1. This CDR3 spans 15 amino acids. Germline V gene sequence: CDR1 SEHNR, CDR2 FQNEAQ (reference sequence). V trimming: 5 bases; J trimming: 4 bases; junction bases outside the gene matches: 6. CDR3 DNA sequence: TGTGCCAGCAGCATCCCGGGACAGGGATACAATGAGCAGTTCTTC. It specifies CASSIPGQGYNEQFF.

The rearrangement uses TRBV7-2 and TRBJ2-2; TRBD2 matches at 10 bases. V lost 2 bases to trimming and J lost 1 base; unmatched junction nucleotides: 7. The germline CDR1 and CDR2 sequences are SGHTA and FQGNSA. CDR3 size: 18 residues. The CDR3 coding sequence is TGTGCCAGCAGCTTATCTAGCGGGAGTTCCCTGAACACCGGGGAGCTGTTTTTT. Protein sequence: CASSLSSGSSLNTGELFF.

This clone was counted a single time. The CDR3 here is CASSESRGLWETQYF. The CDR3 DNA follows: TGTGCCAGCAGTGAAAGCAGGGGTTTATGGGAGACCCAGTACTTC. This chain joins TRBV6-1 and TRBJ2-5, with a possible D match to TRBD1 (6 bases). The CDR3 covers 15 residues. Per the germline V gene, CDR1 is MNHNS and CDR2 is SASEGT. Trimming pared 2 bases from V and 5 bases from J, leaving 15 bases between.

The chain combines TRBV29-1 with TRBJ1-2; unclear D gene. Trimming took off 7 bases at V and 0 bases at J, with 12 bases between the two ends. The CDR3 has 13 residues. CDR1 is SQVTM and CDR2 is ANQGSEA in the germline V gene. The CDR3 spells CSAQIPTNYGYTF. CDR3 coding DNA: TGCAGCGCCCAAATCCCCACTAACTATGGCTACACCTTC. The full variable domain, with the rest looked up from reference TRBV29-1 and TRBJ1-2, is SAVISQKPSRDICQRGTSLTIQCQVDSQVTMMFWYRQQPGQSLTLIATANQGSEATYESGFVIDKFPISRPNLTFSTLTVSNMSPEDSSIYLCSAQIPTNYGYTFGSGTRLTVV.

The rearrangement joins TRBV5-1 to TRBJ2-2, with D tentatively TRBD1 (5 bases). V was pared by 2 bases and J by 1 base, with 6 bases between. This CDR3 spans 14 amino acids. In germline, CDR1 is SGHRS, CDR2 YFSETQ. The CDR3 DNA sequence: TGCGCCAGCAGCTTACAGGTGAACACCGGGGAGCTGTTTTTT. Translating it yields CASSLQVNTGELFF. Full variable domain (rest looked up from reference TRBV5-1 and TRBJ2-2): KAGVTQTPRYLIKTRGQQVTLSCSPISGHRSVSWYQQTPGQGLQFLFEYFSETQRNKGNFPGRFSGRQFSNSRSEMNVSTLELGDSALYLCASSLQVNTGELFFGEGSRLTVL.

This chain links TRBV11-2 with TRBJ2-5; TRBD2 matches 9 bases. Germline V gene lookup returns CDR1 SGHAT and CDR2 FQNNGV. The CDR3 covers 18 residues. The junction had 17 bases not matched to a gene; V was cut back by 5 bases and J by 4 bases. CDR3 loop: CASSPRLKASGVVETQYF. CDR3 DNA sequence: TGTGCCAGCAGCCCCCGTTTGAAGGCTAGCGGGGTAGTAGAGACCCAGTACTTC.

V and J are TRBV29-1 and TRBJ2-1; D might be TRBD2 (5 bases). The CDR3 is made up of 13 amino acids. V dropped 5 bases and J dropped 1 base, with 9 bases sitting between them. From germline, CDR1 is SQVTM and CDR2 ANQGSEA. CDR3 sequence reads: CSVRTLSYNEQFF. The DNA for the CDR3 is TGCAGCGTTAGGACTCTATCCTACAATGAGCAGTTCTTC.

V is TRBV7-2 and J is TRBJ2-7; D uncertain. Trimming took off 1 base at V and 5 bases at J, with 9 bases between the two ends. The CDR3 covers 13 residues. The germline V gene encodes CDR1 SGHTA and CDR2 FQGNSA. Here the CDR3 reads CASSLELLHEQYF. The CDR3 coding sequence is TGTGCCAGCAGCTTAGAGCTGCTACACGAGCAGTACTTC.

The J gene is TRBJ1-2, the V gene TRBV14, with 9 bases lining up with TRBD1. The germline CDR1 and CDR2 sequences are SGHDN and FVKESK. The CDR3 length is 14 residues. V lost 1 base and J lost 8; bases outside the gene matches: 5. For the CDR3, the DNA is TGTGCCAGCAGCCAAGCTTACAGGGGGCTCGGCTACACCTTC. The encoded protein is CASSQAYRGLGYTF.

The V gene is TRBV10-3, the J gene TRBJ2-2; TRBD1 might be the D (6 bases). V was trimmed by 6 bases and J by 4 bases, leaving 9 bases between them. Germline V CDR1 and CDR2: ENHRY, SYGVKD. This CDR3 spans 13 amino acids. The CDR3 loop reads CAIRQGATGELFF. CDR3 in DNA: TGTGCCATCAGACAGGGTGCCACCGGGGAGCTGTTTTTT.

The V and J genes are TRBV28 and TRBJ1-3; D uncertain. The CDR3 has 15 amino acids. CDR1 and CDR2 from the germline V gene are MDHEN and SYDVKM. V dropped 3 bases and J dropped 4 bases, with 13 bases sitting between them. The CDR3 DNA reads as TGTGCCAGCAGTTTGCGGGGAGGATCCGGAAACACCATATATTTT. It translates to CASSLRGGSGNTIYF.

This clone came up once. The chain links TRBV9 to TRBJ2-3; 8 nucleotides align to TRBD2. This CDR3 has 14 amino acids. Losses at the gene ends were 3 bases for V and 6 bases for J; bases not matched to a gene: 6. Germline-derived CDR1 and CDR2 are SGDLS and YYNGEE. The CDR3: CASSAGSGKDTQYF. CDR3 in DNA: TGTGCCAGCAGCGCGGGTAGCGGGAAGGATACGCAGTATTTT.